Listed here are 21 T cell receptor beta chains from one sample, sequenced in a study of control samples from healthy donors and cancer patients. Repertoires were generated with immunoSEQ multiplex PCR, while TCRdb's copy carries only in-frame clones and drops some. The top ten clones hold about 1.6% of a sample with roughly 200,000 clones, around 94% of them seen once. The material sequenced was blood. Every receptor here comes from a man aged 50 to 60 in good health.

The gene calls are TRBV5-1 and TRBJ2-3, with no clear D. Looked up from germline, CDR1 is SGHRS and CDR2 is YFSETQ. The CDR3 is 14 amino acids. The germline V and J ends were trimmed by 0 bases and 2 bases, with 7 bases remaining between them. The CDR3 loop is CASSLDSFTDTQYF. DNA of the CDR3: TGCGCCAGCAGCTTGGACAGTTTCACAGATACGCAGTATTTT.

The chain combines TRBV5-1 with TRBJ2-6; no clear D. Germline-derived CDR1 and CDR2 are SGHRS and YFSETQ. V lost 3 bases and J 0 bases, leaving 10 bases between the germline ends. This CDR3 has 16 amino acids. The CDR3, as DNA: TGCGCCAGCAGCTCACGACCCAACTCTGGGGCCAACGTCCTGACTTTC. Translating it yields CASSSRPNSGANVLTF.

The chain uses TRBV3-1 (or the pseudogene TRBV3-2) and TRBJ1-2; D ambiguous. Germline lookup yields CDR1 LGHDT and CDR2 YNNKEL (reference sequence). This CDR3 is 12 amino acids long. The V end was cut by 2 bases, the J end by 1 base, with 2 bases between. The CDR3 DNA reads TGTGCCAGCAGCCAAAGTAACTATGGCTACACCTTC. As protein: CASSQSNYGYTF.

The chain is built from TRBV7-2 and TRBJ2-7, with 12 bases lining up with TRBD1. The CDR3 length is 15 residues. V was pared by 4 bases and J by 4 bases, with 5 bases of the junction left unmatched. Germline values: CDR1 SGHTA, CDR2 FQGNSA. The DNA for the CDR3 is TGTGCCAGCAGCTCCCAGGGACAGGGGGCTTACGAGCAGTACTTC. Protein sequence: CASSSQGQGAYEQYF.

In regard to this clone: The sample holds other DNA sequences that translate to the same CDR3. The gene calls are TRBV19 and TRBJ1-5, with D tentatively TRBD1 (6 bases). Trimming removed 5 bases at V and 3 bases at J, with 14 bases between. This CDR3 contains 15 residues. From germline, CDR1 is LNHDA and CDR2 SQIVND (reference sequence). The CDR3 region has the DNA TGTGCCAGTAGTGTCTCCACAGGGAACAATCAGCCCCAGCATTTT. It codes for CASSVSTGNNQPQHF.

The rearrangement uses TRBV5-1 and TRBJ2-1; D uncertain. Germline assignment: CDR1 SGHRS and CDR2 YFSETQ. V lost 0 bases and J lost 8, with 9 bases in between. The length of the CDR3 is 13 residues. The DNA for the CDR3 is TGCGCCAGCAGCTTGGCCAAAGACGATGAGCAGTTCTTC. Its translation: CASSLAKDDEQFF.

The chain couples TRBV2 to TRBJ1-2, with 10 bases lining up with TRBD1. The J segment lost 8 bases and the V segment lost 4 bases, leaving 7 bases of the junction unmatched. Germline CDR1 is SNHLY and CDR2 is FYNNEI. CDR3 length: 14 residues. The CDR3 reads CASSGGTGDRGYTF. In DNA, the CDR3 is TGTGCCAGCAGTGGAGGGACAGGGGATAGGGGCTACACCTTC.

This chain joins TRBV11-2 and TRBJ1-2, with D tentatively TRBD1 (5 bases). Germline CDR1 SGHAT, CDR2 FQNNGV. There are 14 residues in the CDR3. The V end was cut by 5 bases, the J end by 5 bases, with 15 bases between. The CDR3 region is CASSPPGREYGYTF. The CDR3 DNA reads as TGTGCCAGCAGCCCCCCGGGCAGGGAGTATGGCTACACCTTC.

This chain connects TRBV11-3 to TRBJ1-1, with D uncertain. Germline V lookup: CDR1 SGHNT, CDR2 YENEEA. The V end lost 1 base, the J end lost 1 base, and 4 bases lay between the germline ends. This CDR3 is 13 amino acids long. The CDR3 bases are TGTGCCAGCAGCTTAGGGGAGAACACTGAAGCTTTCTTT. As protein: CASSLGENTEAFF.

V gene TRBV18 combines with J gene TRBJ1-5; TRBD1 agrees at 8 bases. The V gene end was trimmed by 2 bases and the J gene end by 6 bases; junction bases not matched to a gene: 15. Germline loops: CDR1 KGHSH, CDR2 LQKENI. This CDR3 is built from 18 residues. CDR3 protein: CASSPDPGGAEGSQPQHF. The CDR3 region has the DNA TGTGCCAGCTCACCAGACCCAGGGGGCGCGGAGGGTAGTCAGCCCCAGCATTTT.

This clone was observed a single time. The chain is built from TRBV2 and TRBJ2-2; TRBD2 is a possible D gene (6 bases). The CDR3 has 14 amino acids. Germline loops: CDR1 SNHLY, CDR2 FYNNEI. Trimming left V 9 bases short and J 4 bases short, with 15 bases between. The CDR3 DNA follows: TGTGCCAGGGCGGCGGGGCAGAGCACCGGGGAGCTGTTTTTT. This gives the protein CARAAGQSTGELFF.

V and J are TRBV6-5 and TRBJ1-3; no firm D call. Germline CDR1 MNHEY, CDR2 SVGAGI. With 8 bases removed from V and 4 bases from J, the gap between germline ends came to 9 bases. The CDR3 covers 12 residues. In DNA, the CDR3 is TGTGCCAGCGAGGATGGAGGAAACACCATATATTTT. It encodes CASEDGGNTIYF.

This clone is a singleton in its sample. The rearrangement links TRBV18 to TRBJ2-2, with D perhaps matching TRBD2 (5 bases). The CDR3 is made up of 15 amino acids. Trimming pared 2 bases from V and 4 bases from J, leaving 11 bases between. In germline, CDR1 is KGHSH, CDR2 LQKENI. CDR3 amino acids: CASSPWQEATGELFF. For the CDR3, the DNA is TGTGCCAGCTCACCATGGCAGGAGGCCACCGGGGAGCTGTTTTTT.

CDR3 loop: CASSFQGPPGYTF. Here the CDR3 DNA reads TGTGCCAGCAGTTTCCAGGGTCCGCCCGGCTACACCTTC. The chain joins TRBV28 to TRBJ1-2; maybe TRBD1 (5 bases). The CDR3 totals 13 residues. Germline V gene sequence: CDR1 MDHEN, CDR2 SYDVKM. V lost 3 bases, J lost 8 bases, and 13 bases lay in between.

The chain combines TRBV5-1 with TRBJ2-7; 7 nucleotides align to TRBD2. The junction had 6 bases not matched to a gene; V was cut back by 0 bases and J by 3 bases. Germline CDR1 reads SGHRS; CDR2 reads YFSETQ. The CDR3 contains 15 residues. The CDR3 is CASSLESGEGYEQYF. The CDR3 region has the DNA TGCGCCAGCAGCTTGGAATCCGGGGAGGGCTACGAGCAGTACTTC. Full variable domain (remainder filled in from reference TRBV5-1 and TRBJ2-7): KAGVTQTPRYLIKTRGQQVTLSCSPISGHRSVSWYQQTPGQGLQFLFEYFSETQRNKGNFPGRFSGRQFSNSRSEMNVSTLELGDSALYLCASSLESGEGYEQYFGPGTRLTVT.

V usage is TRBV7-9 and J usage is TRBJ1-1; no clear D gene. There are 14 residues in the CDR3. Germline CDR1 reads SEHNR; CDR2 reads FQNEAQ (reference sequence). The germline V and J ends were trimmed by 3 bases and 0 bases, with 8 bases remaining between them. CDR3 nucleotide sequence: TGTGCCAGCAGCTTCTCTGGGGTGAACACTGAAGCTTTCTTT. It yields the protein CASSFSGVNTEAFF.

Remarks on this clone: Other nucleotide sequences in the sample specify the same CDR3. V gene TRBV18 combines with J gene TRBJ1-3, with D uncertain. This CDR3 has 12 residues. Germline CDR1 is KGHSH and CDR2 is LQKENI. V dropped 1 base and J dropped 4 bases, with 2 bases sitting between them. The CDR3 reads CASSPRGNTIYF. CDR3 DNA sequence: TGTGCCAGCTCACCACGGGGAAACACCATATATTTT.

The rearrangement uses TRBV10-3 and TRBJ1-3; D is ambiguous. The V and J ends lost 3 bases and 4 bases respectively, with 7 bases between them. This CDR3 has 13 residues. The germline V gene encodes CDR1 ENHRY and CDR2 SYGVKD. The CDR3 spells CAISDTPGNTIYF. CDR3 DNA sequence: TGTGCCATCAGTGATACTCCGGGAAACACCATATATTTT.

The chain carries TRBV6-4 and TRBJ2-5; 8 bases map to TRBD2. CDR1 and CDR2 from the germline V gene are MRHNA and SNTAGT. CDR3 length: 14 amino acids. The V and J ends lost 6 bases and 5 bases, in that order; junction bases with no gene match: 8. The CDR3 bases are TGTGCCAGCAGGTTACCGGGACTAGGGGAGACCCAGTACTTC. This codes for CASRLPGLGETQYF.

The chain is built from TRBV28 and TRBJ1-2; unclear D gene. This CDR3 contains 15 residues. Germline V gives CDR1 MDHEN, CDR2 SYDVKM. The V end lost 0 bases, the J end lost 4 bases, and 12 bases lay between the germline ends. The CDR3, as DNA: TGTGCCAGCAGTTTATGGGCAGTGGGAGCCTATGGCTACACCTTC. Residues: CASSLWAVGAYGYTF.

The chain combines TRBV2 with TRBJ2-3; 11 positions match TRBD2. The CDR3 runs 16 residues. CDR1 and CDR2 from the germline V gene are SNHLY and FYNNEI. Trimming at V came to 6 bases and at J to 2 bases, leaving 7 bases not matched to a gene. The CDR3 protein is CASRRSSGGLTDTQYF. In DNA form, the CDR3 reads TGTGCCAGCAGAAGATCTAGCGGGGGGCTCACAGATACGCAGTATTTT.